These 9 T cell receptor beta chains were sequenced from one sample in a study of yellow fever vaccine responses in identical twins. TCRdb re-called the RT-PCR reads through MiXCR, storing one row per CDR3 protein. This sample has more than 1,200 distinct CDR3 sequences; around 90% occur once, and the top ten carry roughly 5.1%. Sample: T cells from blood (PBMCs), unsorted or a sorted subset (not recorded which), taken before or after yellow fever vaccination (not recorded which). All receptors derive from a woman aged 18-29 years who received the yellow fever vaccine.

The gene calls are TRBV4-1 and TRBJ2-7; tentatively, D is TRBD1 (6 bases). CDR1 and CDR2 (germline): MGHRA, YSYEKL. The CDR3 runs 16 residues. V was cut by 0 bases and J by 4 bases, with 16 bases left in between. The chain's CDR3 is CASSQDLNTGFYEQYF. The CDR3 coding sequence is TGCGCCAGCAGCCAAGATTTAAATACAGGGTTTTACGAGCAGTACTTC.

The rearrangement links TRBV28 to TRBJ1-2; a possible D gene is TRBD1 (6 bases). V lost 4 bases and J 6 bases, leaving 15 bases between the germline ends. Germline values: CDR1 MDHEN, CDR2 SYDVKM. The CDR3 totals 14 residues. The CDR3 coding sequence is TGTGCCAGCAGTTCACGCCCCAGGGGACATGGCTACACCTTC. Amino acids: CASSSRPRGHGYTF.

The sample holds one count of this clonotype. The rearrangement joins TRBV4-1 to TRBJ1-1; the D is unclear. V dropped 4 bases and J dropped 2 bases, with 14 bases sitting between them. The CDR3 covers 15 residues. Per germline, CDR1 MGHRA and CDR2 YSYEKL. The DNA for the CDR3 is TGCGCCAGCAGCCCCAAATCGGGGAGTAACACTGAAGCTTTCTTT. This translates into CASSPKSGSNTEAFF.

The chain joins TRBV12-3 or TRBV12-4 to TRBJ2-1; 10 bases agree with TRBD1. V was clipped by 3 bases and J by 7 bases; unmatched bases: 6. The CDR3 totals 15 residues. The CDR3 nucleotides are TGTGCCAGCAGTTTTACCGGGACAGGGGTTAATGAGCAGTTCTTC. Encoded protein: CASSFTGTGVNEQFF.

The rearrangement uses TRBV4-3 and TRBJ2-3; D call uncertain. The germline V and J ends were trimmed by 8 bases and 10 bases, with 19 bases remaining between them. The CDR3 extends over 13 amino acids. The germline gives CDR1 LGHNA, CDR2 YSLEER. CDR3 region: CASSRQKGLAQYF. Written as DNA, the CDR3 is TGCGCCAGCTCTAGGCAGAAGGGCTTGGCGCAGTATTTT.

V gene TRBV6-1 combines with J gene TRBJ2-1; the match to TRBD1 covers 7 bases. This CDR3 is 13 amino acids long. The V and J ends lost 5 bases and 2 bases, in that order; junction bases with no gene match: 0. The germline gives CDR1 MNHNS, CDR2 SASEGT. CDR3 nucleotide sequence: TGTGCCAGCAGTCAGGGGGCCTACAATGAGCAGTTCTTC. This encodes CASSQGAYNEQFF.

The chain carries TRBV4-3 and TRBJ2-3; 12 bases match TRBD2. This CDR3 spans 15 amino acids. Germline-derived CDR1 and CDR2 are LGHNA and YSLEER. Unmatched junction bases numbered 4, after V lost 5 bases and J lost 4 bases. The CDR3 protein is CASSATSGGPDTQYF. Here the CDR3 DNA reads TGCGCCAGCAGCGCGACTAGCGGGGGACCAGATACGCAGTATTTT.

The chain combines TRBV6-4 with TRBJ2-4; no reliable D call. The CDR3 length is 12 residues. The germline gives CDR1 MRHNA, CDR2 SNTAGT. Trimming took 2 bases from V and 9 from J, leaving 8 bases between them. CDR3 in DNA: TGTGCCAGCAGTGACGTGGTTTCCATTCAGTACTTC. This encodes CASSDVVSIQYF.

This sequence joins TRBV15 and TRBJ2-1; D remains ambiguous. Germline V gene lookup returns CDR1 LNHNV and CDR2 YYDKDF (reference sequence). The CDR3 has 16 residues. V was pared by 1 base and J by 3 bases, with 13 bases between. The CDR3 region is CATSRGDGFIYNEQFF. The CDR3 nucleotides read TGTGCCACCAGCAGAGGTGACGGGTTTATCTACAATGAGCAGTTCTTC.